This T cell receptor beta chain was retrieved from a study of T cells in Graves' hyperthyroidism and ophthalmopathy. Findings of the study overall: The model forecast ophthalmopathy, anticipating it by a median roughly 6.5 months before onset. Most expanded thyroid clonotypes above 0.001 recurred in blood.

TCR beta CDR3 regions were amplified from RNA. A first-round RT-PCR of the TCR CDR3 used the HTBI primer set. TCRdb redid the calling of the multiplex PCR reads with MiXCR, one entry per CDR3 protein. This sample has 540,000 or so distinct CDR3 sequences, with roughly 46% found just once. This clonotype was seen only once. No antigen is known for it. V shed 4 bases and J shed 2 bases, with 13 bases lying between them. The CDR3 has 15 amino acids. CDR1 is SGDLS and CDR2 is YYNGEE in the germline V gene. Orbital computed tomography, thyroid ultrasound, serum thyroxine and TRAb, and clinical symptoms together informed the diagnoses.

Sequences were obtained from peripheral blood or thyroid tissue (not recorded which). The chain carries TRBV9 and TRBJ1-3, with TRBD1 as a possible D gene (5 bases). The TCR comes from an adult woman with Graves' disease, either hyperthyroidism or ophthalmopathy (not recorded which). CDR3 protein: CASSQLGTAGNTIYF. CDR3 DNA: TGTGCCAGCAGCCAACTCGGGACGGCTGGAAACACCATATATTTT.